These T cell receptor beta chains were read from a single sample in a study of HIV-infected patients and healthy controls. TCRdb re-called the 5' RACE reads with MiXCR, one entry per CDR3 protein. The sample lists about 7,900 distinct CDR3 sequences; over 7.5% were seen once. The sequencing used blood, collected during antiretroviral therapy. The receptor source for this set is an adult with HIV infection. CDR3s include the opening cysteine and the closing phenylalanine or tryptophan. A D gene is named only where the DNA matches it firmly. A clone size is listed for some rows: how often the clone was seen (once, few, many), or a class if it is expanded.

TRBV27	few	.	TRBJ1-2	CASSLTVASRGYTF	TGTGCCAGCAGTTTAACGGTCGCGAGTCGTGGCTACACCTTC
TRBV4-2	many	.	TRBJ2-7	CASSQVISPSSYEQYF	TGTGCCAGCAGCCAAGTGATTAGCCCGAGCTCCTACGAGCAGTACTTC
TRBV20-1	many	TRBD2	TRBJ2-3	CSARDARGAGITDTQYF	TGCAGTGCTAGAGATGCCCGTGGAGCGGGGATCACAGATACGCAGTATTTT
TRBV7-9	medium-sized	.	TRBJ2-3	CASGSSTDTQYF	TGTGCCAGCGGTTCTAGCACAGATACGCAGTATTTT
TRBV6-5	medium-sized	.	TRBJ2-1	CASPWGPRLYNERFF	TGTGCCAGCCCGTGGGGGCCTCGACTCTACAATGAGCGGTTCTTC
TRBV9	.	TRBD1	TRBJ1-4	CASSVGQGRTNEKLFF	TGTGCCAGCAGCGTAGGACAGGGGAGGACTAATGAAAAACTGTTTTTT
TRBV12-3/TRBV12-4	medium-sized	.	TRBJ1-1	CASSLYPLNTEAFF	TGTGCCAGCAGTTTATATCCATTGAACACTGAAGCTTTCTTT
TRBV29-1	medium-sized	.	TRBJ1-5	CSVERGAGQPQHF	TGCAGCGTTGAAAGGGGCGCGGGACAGCCCCAGCATTTT
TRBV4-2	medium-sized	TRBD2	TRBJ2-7	CASSPGLADYSYEQYF	TGTGCCAGCAGCCCCGGACTAGCGGACTACTCCTACGAGCAGTACTTC
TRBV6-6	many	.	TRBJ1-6	CASSFLAGMDSPLHF	TGTGCCAGCAGTTTCCTCGCGGGGATGGATTCACCCCTCCACTTT
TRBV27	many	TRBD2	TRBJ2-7	CASSRLAGPEKYF	TGTGCCAGCAGTCGACTAGCGGGGCCAGAAAAGTACTTC
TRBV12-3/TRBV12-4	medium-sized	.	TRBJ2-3	CASSLGAPPQYF	TGTGCCAGCAGTTTAGGGGCCCCTCCGCAGTATTTT
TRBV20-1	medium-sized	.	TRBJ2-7	CSARDGPNEQYF	TGCAGTGCTAGAGACGGCCCCAACGAGCAGTACTTC
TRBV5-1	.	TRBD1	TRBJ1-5	CASSPGGGINQPQHF	TGCGCCAGCAGCCCAGGGGGGGGAATCAATCAGCCCCAGCATTTT
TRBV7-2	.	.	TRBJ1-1	CASSPQLNTEAFF	TGTGCCAGCAGCCCCCAGCTGAACACTGAAGCTTTCTTT
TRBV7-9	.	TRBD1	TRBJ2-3	CASSPPGQGTGTDTQYF	TGTGCCAGCAGCCCCCCAGGACAGGGGACGGGGACAGATACGCAGTATTTT
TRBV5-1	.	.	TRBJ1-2	CASGVTHLRDGYTF	TGCGCCAGTGGGGTGACGCATCTCAGGGACGGCTACACCTTC
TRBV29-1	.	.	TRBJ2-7	CSVSRTGRETYEQYF	TGCAGCGTTTCGCGGACAGGGAGGGAAACCTACGAGCAGTACTTC
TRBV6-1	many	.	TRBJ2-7	CASQAGRAPYEQYF	TGTGCCAGCCAAGCGGGCAGGGCCCCCTACGAGCAGTACTTC
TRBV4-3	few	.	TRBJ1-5	CASSQDLNQPQHF	TGCGCCAGCAGCCAAGATTTAAATCAGCCCCAGCATTTT